This T cell receptor (beta chain) was recorded in a study of blood T cell repertoires in COVID-19. On the study more broadly: Collection of acute and convalescent COVID-19 samples took place in the United States, Italy and Spain. Sample material is recorded as cDNA or gDNA derived from T cells, B-cell-depleted T cells, or PBMCs.

V was trimmed by 0 bases and J by 2 bases, leaving 12 bases between them. Germline assignment: CDR1 SGHDT and CDR2 YYEEEE. This CDR3 is 17 amino acids long. Patients at the Seattle site were enrolled during active infection and followed longitudinally. As handled by the study authors: Amplifying reference gene primers gave estimates of nucleated cell counts. Only in-frame clones appear in the TCRdb table, and some are missing; sequencing was by immunoSEQ multiplex PCR. Clonal size and the V and J genes are those of that table, whereas D and trimming came from the DNA. The sample records approximately 120,000 clones, approximately 81% being singletons.

Input material: peripheral blood. The chain combines TRBV5-6 with TRBJ1-6; the D gene is possibly TRBD1 (6 bases). The source is a man older than 75 with COVID-19, enrolled during active disease. The DNA of the CDR3 is TGTGCCAGCAGCTTGGGAAAATCAGGGGCCTATAATTCACCCCTCCACTTT. Translation gives CASSLGKSGAYNSPLHF.